This T cell receptor beta chain was sequenced during a study of blood T cell repertoires in COVID-19. TCRdb keeps only in-frame clones here, not all; method: immunoSEQ multiplex PCR. The sample includes roughly 260,000 clones, 70% to 90% seen only once; the top ten take approximately 2%. The V end lost 2 bases, the J end lost 4 bases, and 15 bases lay between the germline ends. The CDR3 runs 16 residues. The V gene's germline CDR1 is SGHTA and CDR2 FQGNSA. The chain combines TRBV7-2 with TRBJ1-3, with D uncertain. The source of this sequence is a woman aged 45-65 years who had recovered from COVID-19. The sequencing sample was made of PBMCs or T cells enriched from blood (not recorded which). The CDR3 nucleotides read TGTGCCAGCAGCTTAATAATAGCGGGCAGGGGAAACACCATATATTTT. It translates to CASSLIIAGRGNTIYF.